The 28 T cell receptor beta chains presented below share a single source sample, sequenced in a study of shared clonotypes between healthy human individuals. Using immunoSEQ multiplex PCR, the repertoire was profiled, and TCRdb retains in-frame clones only, with some absent. In the table there are about 2.4 million clones, 90% to 95% of which are singletons. The sample comprised naive CD4+ T cells sorted from blood. Subset here: CD45RA+ positively selected. The receptors originated from a man aged 18 to 30 in good health.

The CDR3, as DNA: TGTGCCAGCAGCGTAGGGAGGACAGGGAAGACAGATACGCAGTATTTT. It specifies CASSVGRTGKTDTQYF. The J gene is TRBJ2-3, the V gene TRBV9; the match to TRBD1 covers 8 bases. V shed 0 bases and J 3 bases; nucleotides not matched to a gene: 6. Germline assignment: CDR1 SGDLS and CDR2 YYNGEE. The CDR3 runs to 16 residues. The complete variable domain, with remaining parts taken from reference TRBV9 and TRBJ2-3, reads DSGVTQTPKHLITATGQRVTLRCSPRSGDLSVYWYQQSLDQGLQFLIQYYNGEERAKGNILERFSAQQFPDLHSELNLSSLELGDSALYFCASSVGRTGKTDTQYFGPGTRLTVL.

This clone was observed a single time. The rearrangement joins TRBV19 to TRBJ1-5; D call uncertain. V shed 5 bases and J shed 4 bases, with 9 bases lying between them. Per the germline V gene, CDR1 is LNHDA and CDR2 is SQIVND (reference sequence). The CDR3 covers 13 residues. The CDR3 bases are TGTGCCAGTAGTGAGCCGGGGAATCAGCCCCAGCATTTT. This translates into CASSEPGNQPQHF.

This clone occurred once. The rearrangement links TRBV4-3 to TRBJ2-5, with 8 bases aligning to TRBD1. J gave up 4 bases and V 4 bases, and 5 bases lay outside the gene matches. CDR3 length equals 14 residues. Germline-derived CDR1 and CDR2 are LGHNA and YSLEER. CDR3 sequence reads: CASSPSGGAETQYF. The CDR3 coding sequence is TGCGCCAGCAGCCCCTCAGGGGGCGCAGAGACCCAGTACTTC.

The chain carries TRBV7-9 and TRBJ1-1, with D perhaps matching TRBD1 (5 bases). Trimming removed 5 bases at V and 6 bases at J, with 13 bases between. The germline V gene has CDR1 SEHNR and CDR2 FQNEAQ (reference sequence). The CDR3 sequence is 13 residues long. CDR3 in amino acids: CASSPSAGAEAFF. The CDR3 nucleotides read TGTGCCAGCAGCCCCAGTGCGGGGGCTGAAGCTTTCTTT.

This clone was detected a few times. The sample contains more than one DNA sequence encoding this CDR3. The rearrangement uses TRBV30 and TRBJ1-6; tentative D call: TRBD1 (5 bases). Looked up from germline, CDR1 is GTSNPN and CDR2 is SVGIG (reference sequence). The CDR3 covers 13 residues. The ends were cut back, 0 bases at V and 10 bases at J, with 10 bases in the middle. CDR3 sequence: CAWSVREGSPLHF. The CDR3 DNA is TGTGCCTGGAGTGTAAGGGAGGGGTCACCCCTCCACTTT.

This clone was seen a single time. The J gene is TRBJ1-2, the V gene TRBV5-6; 9 bases line up with TRBD1. The CDR3 loop spans 16 amino acids. Trimming removed 4 bases from V and 1 base from J; junction bases left unmatched: 8. Germline V gene data show CDR1 as SGHDT and CDR2 as YYEEEE. The CDR3 region is CASSEYRDRDNYGYTF. In nucleotides, the CDR3 is TGTGCCAGCAGCGAATACCGGGACAGGGATAACTATGGCTACACCTTC.

This chain connects TRBV30 to TRBJ2-5, with TRBD1 matching 7 bases. The length of the CDR3 is 11 residues. Trimming took 8 bases from V and 2 from J; bases not matched to a gene: 2. Germline V gives CDR1 GTSNPN, CDR2 SVGIG (reference sequence). CDR3 DNA sequence: TGTGCCGGGACAGCACAAGAGACCCAGTACTTC. It is translated as CAGTAQETQYF.

Concerning this clone itself: The same CDR3 arises from other DNA sequences in this sample as well. The J gene is TRBJ1-2, the V gene TRBV5-1, with a tentative D call TRBD1 (5 bases). V lost 4 bases, J lost 4 bases, and 11 bases lay in between. The CDR3 consists of 13 residues. In germline, CDR1 is SGHRS, CDR2 YFSETQ. This CDR3 reads CASSLGGSYGYTF. The CDR3, as DNA: TGCGCCAGCAGCCTTGGGGGGAGCTATGGCTACACCTTC.

J is TRBJ2-7 and V is TRBV5-4; 14 bases fit TRBD2. Germline V CDR1 and CDR2: SGHNT, YYREEE (reference sequence). Trimming took 4 bases from V and 2 from J; bases not matched to a gene: 8. The CDR3 loop spans 17 amino acids. CDR3 in DNA: TGTGCCAGCAGCAGCGGGACTAGCGGGAGAACCCCCTACGAGCAGTACTTC. It is translated as CASSSGTSGRTPYEQYF.

The chain is built from TRBV4-2 and TRBJ2-5; 9 nucleotides align to TRBD1. The CDR3 is made up of 21 amino acids. The V and J ends lost 4 bases and 4 bases, in that order; junction bases with no gene match: 25. Germline V lookup: CDR1 LGHNA, CDR2 YNFKEQ. The CDR3 DNA is TGTGCCAGCAGCCGTTCCGGGACAGGGAAGCCATTAGGTGGCTTGGGAGAGACCCAGTACTTC. This gives the protein CASSRSGTGKPLGGLGETQYF.

This chain connects TRBV25-1 to TRBJ2-5; D remains unclear. Germline CDR1 MGHDK, CDR2 SYGVNS. Deletions cut 0 bases from V and 7 bases from J, with 12 bases between. This CDR3 region has 14 residues. The CDR3 reads CASSEYRQTGTQYF. The CDR3 DNA reads TGTGCCAGCAGTGAATATAGACAAACGGGGACCCAGTACTTC. The full variable domain, in which reference TRBV25-1 and TRBJ2-5 provide the parts outside the CDR3, is EADIYQTPRYLVIGTGKKITLECSQTMGHDKMYWYQQDPGMELHLIHYSYGVNSTEKGDLSSESTVSRIRTEHFPLTLESARPSHTSQYLCASSEYRQTGTQYFGPGTRLLVL.

The V call is TRBV2, the J call TRBJ1-4, with D possibly TRBD1 on 6 matching bases. CDR3 size: 15 residues. Germline values: CDR1 SNHLY, CDR2 FYNNEI. Trimming cost V 3 bases and J 5 bases, with 13 bases left between them. The CDR3 sequence is CASSEGGRGNEKLFF. CDR3 bases: TGTGCCAGCAGTGAGGGGGGCCGGGGGAATGAAAAACTGTTTTTT. The variable domain in full, with the rest retrieved from reference TRBV2 and TRBJ1-4, is EPEVTQTPSHQVTQMGQEVILRCVPISNHLYFYWYRQILGQKVEFLVSFYNNEISEKSEIFDDQFSVERPDGSNFTLKIRSTKLEDSAMYFCASSEGGRGNEKLFFGSGTQLSVL.

The chain joins TRBV9 to TRBJ1-4; D remains ambiguous. The ends were cut back, 4 bases at V and 0 bases at J, with 7 bases in the middle. Germline CDR1 is SGDLS and CDR2 is YYNGEE. This CDR3 has 14 residues. CDR3 coding DNA: TGTGCCAGCAGCAAAGCCTCAACTAATGAAAAACTGTTTTTT. It codes for CASSKASTNEKLFF.

This clone was seen only once. The chain recombines TRBV28 with TRBJ1-2; TRBD1 matches at 9 bases. The junction had 13 bases not matched to a gene; V was cut back by 4 bases and J by 7 bases. Germline assignment: CDR1 MDHEN and CDR2 SYDVKM. The CDR3 is 16 amino acids. The chain's CDR3 is CASSYILRDRDLGYTF. The CDR3, as DNA: TGTGCCAGCAGTTACATACTCCGGGACAGGGATCTTGGCTACACCTTC.

The V gene is TRBV15, the J gene TRBJ2-7; D is uncertain. Germline assignment: CDR1 LNHNV and CDR2 YYDKDF (reference sequence). The ends were cut back, 0 bases at V and 3 bases at J, with 6 bases in the middle. The CDR3 sequence is 13 residues long. CDR3 sequence (DNA): TGTGCCACCAGCAGAGATGGAGACTACGAGCAGTACTTC. This gives the protein CATSRDGDYEQYF.

The chain has TRBV28 and TRBJ2-1; TRBD2 aligns across 9 bases. The CDR3 length is 17 residues. The V segment lost 6 bases and the J segment 4 bases; nucleotides outside the gene matches: 13. Germline V gene lookup returns CDR1 MDHEN and CDR2 SYDVKM. The CDR3 DNA is TGTGCCAGCAGCCCTCCCAAACCGGGACTAGCTTACAATGAGCAGTTCTTC. This gives the protein CASSPPKPGLAYNEQFF.

This chain joins TRBV18 and TRBJ2-7; 16 nucleotides align to TRBD2. Germline V CDR1 and CDR2: KGHSH, LQKENI. Germline trimming cut 3 bases from V and 5 bases from J; bases unmatched to any gene: 4. The CDR3 sequence is 16 residues long. This CDR3 reads CASSPGLAGGLNEQYF. The CDR3 DNA is TGTGCCAGCTCACCGGGACTAGCGGGAGGGTTAAACGAGCAGTACTTC.

The chain couples TRBV9 to TRBJ2-2, with a tentative D call TRBD2 (6 bases). Trimming left V 0 bases short and J 6 bases short, with 12 bases between. Germline V gives CDR1 SGDLS, CDR2 YYNGEE. This CDR3 contains 15 residues. In DNA, the CDR3 is TGTGCCAGCAGCGTAGAACTAGCTCTCCCCGGGGAGCTGTTTTTT. Translation gives CASSVELALPGELFF. Using reference TRBV9 and TRBJ2-2 for the parts outside the CDR3, the full variable domain is DSGVTQTPKHLITATGQRVTLRCSPRSGDLSVYWYQQSLDQGLQFLIQYYNGEERAKGNILERFSAQQFPDLHSELNLSSLELGDSALYFCASSVELALPGELFFGEGSRLTVL.

The chain links TRBV9 to TRBJ2-3; TRBD2 matches 10 bases. This CDR3 spans 16 amino acids. The trim removed 0 bases at V and 4 bases at J, leaving 5 bases unmatched. The germline V gene has CDR1 SGDLS and CDR2 YYNGEE. CDR3 loop: CASSVEGTSASDTQYF. Here the CDR3 DNA reads TGTGCCAGCAGCGTAGAGGGGACTAGCGCGTCAGATACGCAGTATTTT.

V is TRBV2 and J is TRBJ1-3, with TRBD1 matching 8 bases. The germline CDR1 and CDR2 sequences are SNHLY and FYNNEI. With V trimmed by 2 bases and J by 10 bases, 10 bases remained unmatched. This CDR3 contains 15 residues. Here the CDR3 reads CASSESRTGRRTIYF. The CDR3 region has the DNA TGTGCCAGCAGTGAATCCAGGACAGGGAGGAGAACCATATATTTT.

Remarks on this clone: The same CDR3 arises from other DNA sequences in this sample as well. This chain connects TRBV11-2 to TRBJ2-1; no clear D gene. Germline V gives CDR1 SGHAT, CDR2 FQNNGV. V was shortened by 1 base and J by 0 bases, with 10 bases between the two germline ends. The CDR3 is 16 amino acids. In nucleotides, the CDR3 is TGTGCCAGCAGCTTAGTGGCAGATAGCTCCTACAATGAGCAGTTCTTC. Translating it yields CASSLVADSSYNEQFF.

The CDR3 sequence is CASSFAVGERGELFF. CDR3 DNA sequence: TGTGCCAGCAGCTTTGCCGTGGGCGAACGCGGGGAGCTGTTTTTT. This sequence joins TRBV7-9 and TRBJ2-2; D is undetermined. Germline CDR1 reads SEHNR; CDR2 reads FQNEAQ (reference sequence). Between the trimmed V and J ends, which lost 3 bases and 7 bases, there was a span of 15 bases. The CDR3 has 15 residues. The full variable domain, completed using reference TRBV7-9 and TRBJ2-2, is DTGVSQNPRHKITKRGQNVTFRCDPISEHNRLYWYRQTLGQGPEFLTYFQNEAQLEKSRLLSDRFSAERPKGSFSTLEIQRTEQGDSAMYLCASSFAVGERGELFFGEGSRLTVL.

The chain is built from TRBV5-4 and TRBJ1-4; possible D gene TRBD1, 5 bases. Trimming cost V 3 bases and J 4 bases, with 10 bases left between them. Germline V CDR1 and CDR2: SGHNT, YYREEE (reference sequence). CDR3 size: 14 residues. CDR3 residues: CASSSRQSNEKLFF. CDR3 nucleotide sequence: TGTGCCAGCAGCTCGAGACAGAGTAATGAAAAACTGTTTTTT.

This clone was seen a single time. The V call is TRBV27, the J call TRBJ2-2; D perhaps matches TRBD1 (5 bases). Germline CDR1 reads MNHEY; CDR2 reads SMNVEV (reference sequence). V shed 4 bases and J shed 0 bases, with 12 bases lying between them. The CDR3 runs 16 residues. The CDR3 DNA follows: TGTGCCAGCAGTTCCAAACAGGTTTCGAACACCGGGGAGCTGTTTTTT. Protein product: CASSSKQVSNTGELFF.

The chain combines TRBV11-3 with TRBJ2-1; no definite D call. V gave up 3 bases and J gave up 6 bases, with 12 bases separating them. The V gene's germline CDR1 is SGHNT and CDR2 YENEEA. This CDR3 spans 14 amino acids. The CDR3 spells CASSLFPASNEQFF. The CDR3 coding sequence is TGTGCCAGCAGCTTGTTTCCCGCTTCCAATGAGCAGTTCTTC.

This sequence joins TRBV4-1 and TRBJ2-1; D is unresolved. Per the germline V gene, CDR1 is MGHRA and CDR2 is YSYEKL. V lost 2 bases and J 7 bases, leaving 18 bases between the germline ends. The CDR3 length is 16 residues. Here the CDR3 reads CASSQNPLITKNEQFF. The CDR3 coding sequence is TGCGCCAGCAGCCAAAATCCTTTAATCACGAAGAATGAGCAGTTCTTC.

The chain recombines TRBV5-4 with TRBJ2-3; 11 bases align to TRBD2. The CDR3 runs 17 residues. V lost 5 bases and J lost 3; bases outside the gene matches: 11. CDR1 and CDR2 from the germline V gene are SGHNT and YYREEE (reference sequence). As DNA, the CDR3 is TGTGCCAGCAGAGTGTACCTAGCGGGAGGTGGGACAGATACGCAGTATTTT. It yields the protein CASRVYLAGGGTDTQYF.

This clone is a singleton in its sample. The V gene is TRBV5-1, the J gene TRBJ1-6; D not certain. V was pared by 1 base and J by 3 bases, with 11 bases between. The CDR3 spans 16 residues. Germline loops: CDR1 SGHRS, CDR2 YFSETQ. DNA for the CDR3: TGCGCCAGCAGCTTGACCGTGTCAAGCTATAATTCACCCCTCCACTTT. Amino acid sequence: CASSLTVSSYNSPLHF.